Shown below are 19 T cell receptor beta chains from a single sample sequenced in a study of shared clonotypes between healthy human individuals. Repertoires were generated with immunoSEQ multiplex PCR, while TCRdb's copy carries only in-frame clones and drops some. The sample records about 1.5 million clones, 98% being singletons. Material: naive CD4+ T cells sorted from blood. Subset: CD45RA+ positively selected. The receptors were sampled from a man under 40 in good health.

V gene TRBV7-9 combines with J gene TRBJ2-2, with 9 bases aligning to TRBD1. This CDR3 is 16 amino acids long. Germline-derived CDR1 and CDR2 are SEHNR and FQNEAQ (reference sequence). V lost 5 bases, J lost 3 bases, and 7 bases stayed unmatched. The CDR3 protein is CASSPDRGLYTGELFF. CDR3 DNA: TGTGCCAGCAGCCCGGACAGGGGACTATACACCGGGGAGCTGTTTTTT.

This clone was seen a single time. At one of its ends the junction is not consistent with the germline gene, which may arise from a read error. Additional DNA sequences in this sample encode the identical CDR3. The CDR3 DNA follows: TGTGCTAGCAGCTTAGCGGGATTGGAGACCCAGTACTTC. It is translated as CASSLAGLETQYF. The chain carries TRBV7-7 and TRBJ2-5; 8 nucleotides align to TRBD2. The CDR3 runs to 13 residues. The V gene's germline CDR1 is SSHAT and CDR2 FNYEAQ (reference sequence).

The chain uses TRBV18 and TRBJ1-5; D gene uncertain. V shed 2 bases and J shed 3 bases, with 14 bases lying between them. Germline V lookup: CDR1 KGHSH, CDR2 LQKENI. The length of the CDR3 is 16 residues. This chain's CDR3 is CASSPRAQVINQPQHF. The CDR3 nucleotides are TGTGCCAGCTCACCAAGGGCCCAGGTGATCAATCAGCCCCAGCATTTT.

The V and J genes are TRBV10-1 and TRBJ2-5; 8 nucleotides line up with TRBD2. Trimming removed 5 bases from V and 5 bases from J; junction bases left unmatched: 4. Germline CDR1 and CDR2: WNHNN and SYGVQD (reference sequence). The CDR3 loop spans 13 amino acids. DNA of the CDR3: TGCGCCAGCAGTAGCGGGAGCTATGAGACCCAGTACTTC. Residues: CASSSGSYETQYF.

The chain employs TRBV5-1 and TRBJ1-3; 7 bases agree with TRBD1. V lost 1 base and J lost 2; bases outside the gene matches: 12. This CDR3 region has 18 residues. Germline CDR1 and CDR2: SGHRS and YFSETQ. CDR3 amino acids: CASSLTLSVGTAGNTIYF. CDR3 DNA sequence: TGCGCCAGCAGCTTGACCCTATCAGTCGGGACAGCTGGAAACACCATATATTTT.

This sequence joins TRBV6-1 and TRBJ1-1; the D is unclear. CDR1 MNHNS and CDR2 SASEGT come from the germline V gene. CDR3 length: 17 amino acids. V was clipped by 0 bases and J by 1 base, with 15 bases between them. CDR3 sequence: CASSEAPLQRANTEAFF. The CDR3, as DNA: TGTGCCAGCAGTGAAGCGCCCCTACAGAGAGCGAACACTGAAGCTTTCTTT.

The CDR3 region has the DNA TGTGCCAGCAGGGGCAGGGTCACCGGGGAGCTGTTTTTT. The encoded protein is CASRGRVTGELFF. This sequence joins TRBV27 and TRBJ2-2, with a tentative D call TRBD1 (5 bases). This CDR3 comprises 13 residues. Trimming cost V 6 bases and J 4 bases, with 9 bases left between them. Germline-derived CDR1 and CDR2 are MNHEY and SMNVEV (reference sequence).

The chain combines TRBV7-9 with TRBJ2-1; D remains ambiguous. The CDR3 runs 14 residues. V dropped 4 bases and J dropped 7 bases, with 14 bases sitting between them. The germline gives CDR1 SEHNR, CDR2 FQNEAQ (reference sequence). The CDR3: CASSYRITENEQFF. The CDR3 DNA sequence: TGTGCCAGCAGCTACCGCATTACTGAGAATGAGCAGTTCTTC.

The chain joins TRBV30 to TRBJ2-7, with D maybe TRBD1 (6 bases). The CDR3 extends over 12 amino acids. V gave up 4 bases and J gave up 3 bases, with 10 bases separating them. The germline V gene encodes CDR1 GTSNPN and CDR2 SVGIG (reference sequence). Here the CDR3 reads CAWTGVVYEQYF. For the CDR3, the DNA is TGTGCCTGGACAGGGGTAGTCTACGAGCAGTACTTC. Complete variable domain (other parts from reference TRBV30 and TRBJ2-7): SQTIHQWPATLVQPVGSPLSLECTVEGTSNPNLYWYRQAAGRGLQLLFYSVGIGQISSEVPQNLSASRPQDRQFILSSKKLLLSDSGFYLCAWTGVVYEQYFGPGTRLTVT.

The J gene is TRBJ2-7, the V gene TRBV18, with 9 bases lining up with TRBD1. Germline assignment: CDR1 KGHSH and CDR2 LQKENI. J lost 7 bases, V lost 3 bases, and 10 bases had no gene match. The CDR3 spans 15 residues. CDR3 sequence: CASSPTGTGLGEQYF. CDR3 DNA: TGTGCCAGCTCACCGACCGGGACAGGGCTGGGGGAGCAGTACTTC.

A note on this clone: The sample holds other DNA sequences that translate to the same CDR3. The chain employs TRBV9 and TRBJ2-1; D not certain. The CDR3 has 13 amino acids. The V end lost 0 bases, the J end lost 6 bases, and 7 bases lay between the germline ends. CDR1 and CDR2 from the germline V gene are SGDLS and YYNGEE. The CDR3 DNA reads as TGTGCCAGCAGCGTAGGGGCAGTCAATGAGCAGTTCTTC. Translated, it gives CASSVGAVNEQFF.

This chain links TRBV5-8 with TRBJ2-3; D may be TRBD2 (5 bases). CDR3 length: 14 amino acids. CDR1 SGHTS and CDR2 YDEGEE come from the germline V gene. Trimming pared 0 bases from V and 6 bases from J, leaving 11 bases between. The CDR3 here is CASSLEVAWDTQYF. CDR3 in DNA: TGTGCCAGCAGCTTGGAGGTAGCGTGGGATACGCAGTATTTT.

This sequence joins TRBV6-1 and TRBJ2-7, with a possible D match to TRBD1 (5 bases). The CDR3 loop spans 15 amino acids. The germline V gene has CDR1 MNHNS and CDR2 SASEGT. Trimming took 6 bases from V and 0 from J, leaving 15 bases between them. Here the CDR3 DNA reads TGTGCCAGCAGCAAAGGGGTAGATAGCTCCTACGAGCAGTACTTC. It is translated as CASSKGVDSSYEQYF.

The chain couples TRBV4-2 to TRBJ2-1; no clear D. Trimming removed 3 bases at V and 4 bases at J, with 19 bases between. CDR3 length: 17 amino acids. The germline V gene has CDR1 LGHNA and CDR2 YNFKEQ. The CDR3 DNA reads TGTGCCAGCAGCCAGTTATCTTCAGGAGACGGGTACAATGAGCAGTTCTTC. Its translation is CASSQLSSGDGYNEQFF.

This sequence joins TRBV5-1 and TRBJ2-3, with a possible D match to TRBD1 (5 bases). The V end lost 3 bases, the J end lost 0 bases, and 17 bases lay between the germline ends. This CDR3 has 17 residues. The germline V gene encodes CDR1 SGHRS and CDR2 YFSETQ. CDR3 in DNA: TGCGCCAGCAGCTCTACATCGGCAGGGCCGAGCACAGATACGCAGTATTTT. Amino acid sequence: CASSSTSAGPSTDTQYF.

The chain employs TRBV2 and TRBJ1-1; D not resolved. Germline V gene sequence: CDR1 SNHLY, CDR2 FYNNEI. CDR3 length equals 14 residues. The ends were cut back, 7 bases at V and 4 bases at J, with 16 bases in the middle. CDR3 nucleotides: TGTGCCAGCAAGGACGTGAATGGGTTCACTGAAGCTTTCTTT. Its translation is CASKDVNGFTEAFF.

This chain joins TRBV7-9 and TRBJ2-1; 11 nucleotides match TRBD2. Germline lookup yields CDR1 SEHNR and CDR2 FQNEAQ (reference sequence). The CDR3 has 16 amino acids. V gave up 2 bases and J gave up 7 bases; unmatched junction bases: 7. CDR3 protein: CASSLWLAGGGNEQFF. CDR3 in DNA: TGTGCCAGCAGCTTATGGCTAGCGGGAGGCGGGAATGAGCAGTTCTTC.

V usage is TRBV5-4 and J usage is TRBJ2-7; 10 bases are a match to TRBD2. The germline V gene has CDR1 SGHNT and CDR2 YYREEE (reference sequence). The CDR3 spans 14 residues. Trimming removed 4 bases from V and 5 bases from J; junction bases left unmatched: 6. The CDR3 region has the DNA TGTGCCAGCAGCCGGGGACTAGCGAGCGACGAGCAGTACTTC. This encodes CASSRGLASDEQYF. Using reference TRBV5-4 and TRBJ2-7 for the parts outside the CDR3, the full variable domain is ETGVTQSPTHLIKTRGQQVTLRCSSQSGHNTVSWYQQALGQGPQFIFQYYREEENGRGNFPPRFSGLQFPNYSSELNVNALELDDSALYLCASSRGLASDEQYFGPGTRLTVT.

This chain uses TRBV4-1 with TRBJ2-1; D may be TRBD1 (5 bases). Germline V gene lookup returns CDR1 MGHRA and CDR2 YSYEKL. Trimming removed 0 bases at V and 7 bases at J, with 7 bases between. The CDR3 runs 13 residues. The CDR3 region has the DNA TGCGCCAGCAGCCAAGACAGGGCAAATGAGCAGTTCTTC. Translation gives CASSQDRANEQFF.